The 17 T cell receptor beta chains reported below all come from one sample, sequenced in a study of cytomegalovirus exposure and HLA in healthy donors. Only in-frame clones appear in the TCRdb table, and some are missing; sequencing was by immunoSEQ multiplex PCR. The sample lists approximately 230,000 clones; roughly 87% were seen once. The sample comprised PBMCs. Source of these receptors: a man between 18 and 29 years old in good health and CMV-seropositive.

CDR3 amino acids: CASSESGSVYEQYF. The CDR3 nucleotides read TGTGCCAGCAGCGAGAGCGGGAGCGTCTACGAGCAGTACTTC. The chain employs TRBV7-2 and TRBJ2-7; 8 bases agree with TRBD2. V trimming: 5 bases; J trimming: 3 bases; junction bases outside the gene matches: 6. Germline CDR1 is SGHTA and CDR2 is FQGNSA. The CDR3 has 14 amino acids.

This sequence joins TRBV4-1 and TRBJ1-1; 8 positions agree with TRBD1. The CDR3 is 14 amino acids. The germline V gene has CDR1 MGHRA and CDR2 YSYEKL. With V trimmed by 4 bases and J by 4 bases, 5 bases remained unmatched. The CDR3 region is CASSPGQGSTEAFF. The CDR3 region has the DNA TGCGCCAGCAGCCCTGGACAGGGAAGCACTGAAGCTTTCTTT.

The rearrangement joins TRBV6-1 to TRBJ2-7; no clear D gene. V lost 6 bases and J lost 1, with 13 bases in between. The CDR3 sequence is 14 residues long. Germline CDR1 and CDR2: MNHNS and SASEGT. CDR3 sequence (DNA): TGTGCCAGCAGGACCCGGGCCAGATCCTACGAGCAGTACTTC. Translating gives CASRTRARSYEQYF.

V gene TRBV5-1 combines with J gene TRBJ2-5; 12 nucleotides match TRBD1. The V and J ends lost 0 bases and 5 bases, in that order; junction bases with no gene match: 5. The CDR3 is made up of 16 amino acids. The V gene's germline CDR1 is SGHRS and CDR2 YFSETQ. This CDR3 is CASSLAGQGAWETQYF. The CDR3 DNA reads TGCGCCAGCAGCTTGGCGGGACAGGGGGCCTGGGAGACCCAGTACTTC.

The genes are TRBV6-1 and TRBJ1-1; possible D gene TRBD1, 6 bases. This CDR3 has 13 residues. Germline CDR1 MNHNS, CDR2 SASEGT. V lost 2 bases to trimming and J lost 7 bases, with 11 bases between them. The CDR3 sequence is CASSEPTQGEAFF. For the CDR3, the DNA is TGTGCCAGCAGTGAACCCACACAGGGTGAAGCTTTCTTT.

CDR3 DNA: TGCGCCAGCCTCCCCCCAGGGGTGGGAGTTGGCTACACCTTC. Amino acids: CASLPPGVGVGYTF. The rearrangement joins TRBV10-2 to TRBJ1-2; TRBD1 might be the D (6 bases). Germline CDR1 and CDR2: WSHSY and SAAADI. This CDR3 region has 14 residues. V lost 8 bases to trimming and J lost 7 bases, with 20 bases between them.

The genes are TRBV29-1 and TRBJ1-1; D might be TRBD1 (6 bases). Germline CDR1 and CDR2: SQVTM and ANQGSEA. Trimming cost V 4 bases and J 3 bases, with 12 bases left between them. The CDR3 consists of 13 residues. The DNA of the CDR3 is TGCAGCGTTGGGGACACTTGGTACACTGAAGCTTTCTTT. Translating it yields CSVGDTWYTEAFF.

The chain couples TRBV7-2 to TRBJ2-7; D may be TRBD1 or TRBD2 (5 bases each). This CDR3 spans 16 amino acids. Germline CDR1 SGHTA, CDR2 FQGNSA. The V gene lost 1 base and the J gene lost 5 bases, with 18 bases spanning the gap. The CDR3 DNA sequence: TGTGCCAGCAGCTTAGAAGGTCAGGGATTGGGAGACGAGCAGTACTTC. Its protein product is CASSLEGQGLGDEQYF.

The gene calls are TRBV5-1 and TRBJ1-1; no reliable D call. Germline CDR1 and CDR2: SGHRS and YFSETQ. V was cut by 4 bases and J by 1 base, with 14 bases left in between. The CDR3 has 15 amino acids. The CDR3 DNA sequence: TGCGCCAGCAGCCGGTCCCGGGAGTCGAACACTGAAGCTTTCTTT. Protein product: CASSRSRESNTEAFF.

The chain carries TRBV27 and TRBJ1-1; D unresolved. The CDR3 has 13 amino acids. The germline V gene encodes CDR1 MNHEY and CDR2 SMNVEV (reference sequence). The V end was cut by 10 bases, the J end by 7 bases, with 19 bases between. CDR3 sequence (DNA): TGTGCCACCCAGTTCCAGCTGGGTAGTGAAGCTTTCTTT. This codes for CATQFQLGSEAFF.

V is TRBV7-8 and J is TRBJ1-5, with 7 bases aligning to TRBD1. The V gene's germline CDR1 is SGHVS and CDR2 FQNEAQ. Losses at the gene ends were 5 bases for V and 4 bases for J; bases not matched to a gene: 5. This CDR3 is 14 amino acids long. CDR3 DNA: TGTGCCAGCAGCATACAGGGGTTTAATCAGCCCCAGCATTTT. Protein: CASSIQGFNQPQHF.

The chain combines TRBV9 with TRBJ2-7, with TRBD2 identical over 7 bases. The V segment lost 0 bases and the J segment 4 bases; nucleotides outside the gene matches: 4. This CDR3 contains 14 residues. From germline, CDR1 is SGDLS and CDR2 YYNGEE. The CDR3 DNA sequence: TGTGCCAGCAGCGTAGGTGCGGGAGCGTACGAGCAGTACTTC. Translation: CASSVGAGAYEQYF.

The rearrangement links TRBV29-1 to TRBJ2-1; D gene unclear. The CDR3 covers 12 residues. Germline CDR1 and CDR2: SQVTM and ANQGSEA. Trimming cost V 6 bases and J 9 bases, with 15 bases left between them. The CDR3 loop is CSVGWGMSEQFF. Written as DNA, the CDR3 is TGCAGCGTGGGTTGGGGTATGAGTGAGCAGTTCTTC.

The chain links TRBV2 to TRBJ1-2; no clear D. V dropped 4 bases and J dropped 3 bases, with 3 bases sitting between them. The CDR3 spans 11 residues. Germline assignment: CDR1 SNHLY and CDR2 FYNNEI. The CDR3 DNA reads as TGTGCCAGCAGTGGGCACTATGGCTACACCTTC. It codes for CASSGHYGYTF.

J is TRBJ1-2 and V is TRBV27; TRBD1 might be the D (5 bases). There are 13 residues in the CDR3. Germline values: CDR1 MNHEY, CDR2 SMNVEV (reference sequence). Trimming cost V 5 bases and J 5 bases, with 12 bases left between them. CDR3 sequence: CASSPGGVYGYTF. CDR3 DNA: TGTGCCAGCAGTCCCGGGGGGGTATATGGCTACACCTTC.

The CDR3 spells CASSQVGGGNTEAFF. CDR3 bases: TGTGCCAGCAGCCAAGTTGGAGGGGGGAACACTGAAGCTTTCTTT. The V gene is TRBV14, the J gene TRBJ1-1; possible D gene TRBD1, 6 bases. Germline V CDR1 and CDR2: SGHDN, FVKESK. This CDR3 is 15 amino acids long. V was cut by 1 base and J by 1 base, with 10 bases left in between.

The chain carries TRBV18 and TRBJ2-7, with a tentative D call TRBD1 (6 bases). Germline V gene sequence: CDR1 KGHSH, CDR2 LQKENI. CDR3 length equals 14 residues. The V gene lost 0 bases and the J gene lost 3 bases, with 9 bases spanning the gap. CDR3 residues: CASSPPNRVYEQYF. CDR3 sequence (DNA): TGTGCCAGCTCACCACCGAACAGGGTCTACGAGCAGTACTTC.